The 5 T cell receptor beta chains given below trace back to one sample, sequenced in a study of blood T cell repertoires in COVID-19. Using immunoSEQ multiplex PCR, the repertoire was profiled, and TCRdb retains in-frame clones only, with some absent. The repertoire holds just under 150,000 clones, with 89% as singletons. Sequencing was done on a sample of peripheral blood. These receptors originate from a human donor in a cohort sampled during active COVID-19.

This chain links TRBV11-2 with TRBJ2-1, with D unresolved. The CDR3 has 15 amino acids. V dropped 0 bases and J dropped 4 bases, with 10 bases sitting between them. Germline loops: CDR1 SGHAT, CDR2 FQNNGV. The CDR3 sequence: CASSLDSTVYNEQFF. The CDR3 bases are TGTGCCAGCAGCTTAGATTCAACAGTTTACAATGAGCAGTTCTTC.

The chain employs TRBV4-1 and TRBJ1-1, with D unclear. This CDR3 region has 17 residues. CDR1 MGHRA and CDR2 YSYEKL come from the germline V gene. V was clipped by 4 bases and J by 2 bases, with 20 bases between them. This chain's CDR3 is CASSPGGYRGINTEAFF. CDR3 DNA sequence: TGCGCCAGCAGCCCCGGCGGATACCGAGGAATCAACACTGAAGCTTTCTTT.

The gene calls are TRBV11-2 and TRBJ2-3; TRBD2 matches at 9 bases. Germline CDR1 and CDR2: SGHAT and FQNNGV. The CDR3 runs 15 residues. V was pared by 1 base and J by 5 bases, with 4 bases of the junction left unmatched. The CDR3 loop reads CASSLGGGALDTQYF. CDR3 sequence (DNA): TGTGCCAGCAGCTTAGGCGGGGGGGCGCTAGATACGCAGTATTTT.

DNA of the CDR3: TGTGCCAGCAGTTTCACCAGAGGCCGCTACGAGCAGTACTTC. This sequence encodes CASSFTRGRYEQYF. This chain joins TRBV27 and TRBJ2-7; no firm D call. V was shortened by 3 bases and J by 3 bases, with 12 bases between the two germline ends. The CDR3 contains 14 residues. Germline assignment: CDR1 MNHEY and CDR2 SMNVEV (reference sequence).

This clone was observed a handful of times. The J gene is TRBJ1-6, the V gene TRBV6-5, with TRBD1 identical over 9 bases. V gave up 0 bases and J gave up 8 bases; unmatched junction bases: 5. The V gene's germline CDR1 is MNHEY and CDR2 SVGAGI. The CDR3 is made up of 16 amino acids. CDR3 nucleotides: TGTGCCAGCAGTTACTCCGACAGGGGGAATGATTCACCCCTCCACTTT. It translates to CASSYSDRGNDSPLHF.